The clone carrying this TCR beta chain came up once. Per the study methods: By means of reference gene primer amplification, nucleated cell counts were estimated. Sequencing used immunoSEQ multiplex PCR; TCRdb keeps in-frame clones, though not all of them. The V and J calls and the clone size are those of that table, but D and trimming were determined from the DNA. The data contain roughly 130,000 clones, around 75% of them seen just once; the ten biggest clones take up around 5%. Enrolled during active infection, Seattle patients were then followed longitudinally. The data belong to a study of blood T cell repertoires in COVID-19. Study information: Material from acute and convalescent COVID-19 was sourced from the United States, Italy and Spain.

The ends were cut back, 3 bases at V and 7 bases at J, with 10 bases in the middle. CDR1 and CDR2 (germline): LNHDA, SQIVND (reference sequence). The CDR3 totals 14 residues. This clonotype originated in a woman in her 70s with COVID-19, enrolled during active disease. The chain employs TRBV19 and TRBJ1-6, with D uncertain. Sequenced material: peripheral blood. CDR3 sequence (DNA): TGTGCCAGTAGTATGTCGGGGAGAAATTCACCCCTCCACTTT. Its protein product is CASSMSGRNSPLHF.